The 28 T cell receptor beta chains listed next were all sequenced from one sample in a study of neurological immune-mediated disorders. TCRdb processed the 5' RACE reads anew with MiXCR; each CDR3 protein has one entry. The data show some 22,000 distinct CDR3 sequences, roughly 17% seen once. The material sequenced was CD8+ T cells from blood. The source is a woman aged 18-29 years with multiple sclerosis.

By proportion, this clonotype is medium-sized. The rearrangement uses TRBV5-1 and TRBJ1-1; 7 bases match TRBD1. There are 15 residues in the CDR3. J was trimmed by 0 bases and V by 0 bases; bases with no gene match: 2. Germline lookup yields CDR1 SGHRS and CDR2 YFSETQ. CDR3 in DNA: TGCGCCAGCAGCTTGGGACAGGGAGTGAACACTGAAGCTTTCTTT. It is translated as CASSLGQGVNTEAFF.

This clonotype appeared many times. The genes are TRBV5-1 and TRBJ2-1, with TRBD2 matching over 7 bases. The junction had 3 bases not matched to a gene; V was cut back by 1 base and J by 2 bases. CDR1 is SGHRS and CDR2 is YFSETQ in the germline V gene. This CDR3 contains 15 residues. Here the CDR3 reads CASSLRDYAYNEQFF. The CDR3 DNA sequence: TGCGCCAGCAGCTTGCGGGACTACGCCTACAATGAGCAGTTCTTC.

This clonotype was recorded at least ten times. CDR3 nucleotide sequence: TGTGCCAGCAGTCCTGGACAGGCTAGCACAGATACGCAGTATTTT. Translation gives CASSPGQASTDTQYF. This chain links TRBV6-4 with TRBJ2-3; 7 bases are a match to TRBD1. The length of the CDR3 is 15 residues. V shed 5 bases and J 0 bases; nucleotides not matched to a gene: 5. Germline V lookup: CDR1 MRHNA, CDR2 SNTAGT.

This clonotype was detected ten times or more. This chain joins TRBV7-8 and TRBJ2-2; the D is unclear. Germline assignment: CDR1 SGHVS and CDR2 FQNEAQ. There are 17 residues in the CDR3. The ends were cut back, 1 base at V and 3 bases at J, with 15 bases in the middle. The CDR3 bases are TGTGCCAGCAGCTTAGATCCCTCTCTATTATACACCGGGGAGCTGTTTTTT. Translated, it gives CASSLDPSLLYTGELFF.

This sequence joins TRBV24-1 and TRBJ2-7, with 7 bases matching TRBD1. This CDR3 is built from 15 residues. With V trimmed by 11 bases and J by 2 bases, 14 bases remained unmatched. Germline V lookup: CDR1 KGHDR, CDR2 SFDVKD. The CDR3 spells CAILTGREPAYEQYF. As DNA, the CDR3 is TGTGCCATTCTGACAGGGCGCGAACCGGCCTACGAGCAGTACTTC.

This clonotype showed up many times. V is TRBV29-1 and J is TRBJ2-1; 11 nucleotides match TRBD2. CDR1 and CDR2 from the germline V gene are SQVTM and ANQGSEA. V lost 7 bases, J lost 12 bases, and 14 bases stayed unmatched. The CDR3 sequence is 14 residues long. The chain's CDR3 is CSALAGGPLRGQFF. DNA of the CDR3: TGCAGCGCCTTAGCGGGAGGGCCCTTAAGGGGGCAGTTCTTC.

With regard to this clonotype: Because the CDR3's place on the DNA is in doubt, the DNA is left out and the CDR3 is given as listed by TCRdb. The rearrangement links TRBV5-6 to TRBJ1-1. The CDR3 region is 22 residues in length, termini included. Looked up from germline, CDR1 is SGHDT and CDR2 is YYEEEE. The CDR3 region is CASSFYICSARPSYGVNTEAFF.

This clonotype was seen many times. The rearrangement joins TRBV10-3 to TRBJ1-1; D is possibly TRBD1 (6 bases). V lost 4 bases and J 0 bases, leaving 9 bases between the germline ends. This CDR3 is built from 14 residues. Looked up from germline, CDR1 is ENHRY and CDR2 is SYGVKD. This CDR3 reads CAISADRMNTEAFF. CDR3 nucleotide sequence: TGTGCCATCAGTGCGGACAGAATGAACACTGAAGCTTTCTTT.

CDR3: CASSLVPGEQYF. As DNA, the CDR3 is TGTGCCAGCAGCCTTGTCCCAGGGGAGCAGTACTTC. The V and J genes are TRBV11-3 and TRBJ2-7; TRBD1 might be the D (5 bases). Trimming shortened V by 5 bases and J by 7 bases, and 12 bases separated the two germline ends. CDR1 SGHNT and CDR2 YENEEA come from the germline V gene. The CDR3 runs 12 residues.

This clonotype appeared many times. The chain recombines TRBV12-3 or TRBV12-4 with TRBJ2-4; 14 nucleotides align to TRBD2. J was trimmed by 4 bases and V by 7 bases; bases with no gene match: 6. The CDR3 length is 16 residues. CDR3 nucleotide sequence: TGTGCCAGCACCTGGGGACTAGCGGGAGAGAAAAACATTCAGTACTTC. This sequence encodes CASTWGLAGEKNIQYF.

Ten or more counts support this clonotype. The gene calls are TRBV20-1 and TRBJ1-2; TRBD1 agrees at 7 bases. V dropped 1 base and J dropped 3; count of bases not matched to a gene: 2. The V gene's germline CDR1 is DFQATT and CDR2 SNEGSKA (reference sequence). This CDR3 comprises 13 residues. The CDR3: CSARVRGDYGYTF. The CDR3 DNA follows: TGCAGTGCTAGAGTCAGGGGGGACTATGGCTACACCTTC.

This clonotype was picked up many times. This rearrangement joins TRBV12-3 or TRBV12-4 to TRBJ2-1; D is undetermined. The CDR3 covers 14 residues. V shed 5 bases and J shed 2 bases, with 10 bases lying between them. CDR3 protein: CASSPPDTYNEQFF. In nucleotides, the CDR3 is TGTGCCAGCAGTCCGCCCGACACCTACAATGAGCAGTTCTTC.

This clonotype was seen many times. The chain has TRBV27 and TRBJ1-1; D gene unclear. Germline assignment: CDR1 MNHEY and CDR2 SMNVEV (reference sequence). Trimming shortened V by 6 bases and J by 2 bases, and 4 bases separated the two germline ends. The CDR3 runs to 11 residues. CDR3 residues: CASRLNTEAFF. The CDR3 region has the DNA TGTGCCAGCAGGCTTAACACTGAAGCTTTCTTT.

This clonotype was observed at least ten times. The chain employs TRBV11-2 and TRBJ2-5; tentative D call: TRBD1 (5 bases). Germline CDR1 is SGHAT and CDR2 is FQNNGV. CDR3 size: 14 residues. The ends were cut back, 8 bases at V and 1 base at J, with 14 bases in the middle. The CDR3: CASREWQGQETQYF. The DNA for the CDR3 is TGTGCCAGCCGTGAGTGGCAGGGCCAAGAGACCCAGTACTTC. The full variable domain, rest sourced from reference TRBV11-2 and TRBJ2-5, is EAGVAQSPRYKIIEKRQSVAFWCNPISGHATLYWYQQILGQGPKLLIQFQNNGVVDDSQLPKDRFSAERLKGVDSTLKIQPAKLEDSAVYLCASREWQGQETQYFGPGTRLLVL.

The CDR3 DNA reads TGCGCCAGCAGCTTGGAAAGGGGGTCCTACGAGCAGTACGTC. Amino acids: CASSLERGSYEQYV. This chain connects TRBV5-1 to TRBJ2-7; possible D gene TRBD1, 6 bases. Germline CDR1 SGHRS, CDR2 YFSETQ. The CDR3 runs to 14 residues. V was pared by 0 bases and J by 1 base, with 8 bases between.

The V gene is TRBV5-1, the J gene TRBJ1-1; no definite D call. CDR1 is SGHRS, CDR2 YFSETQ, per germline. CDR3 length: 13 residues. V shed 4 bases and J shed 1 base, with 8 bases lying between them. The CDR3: CASSESWNTEAFF. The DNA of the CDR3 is TGCGCCAGCAGCGAAAGTTGGAACACTGAAGCTTTCTTT.

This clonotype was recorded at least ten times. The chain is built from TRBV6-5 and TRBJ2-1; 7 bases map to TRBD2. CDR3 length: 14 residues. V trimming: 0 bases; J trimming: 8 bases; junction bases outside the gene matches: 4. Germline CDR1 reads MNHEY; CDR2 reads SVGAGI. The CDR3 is CASSYSGLTDEQFF. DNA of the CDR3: TGTGCCAGCAGTTACTCGGGACTAACGGATGAGCAGTTCTTC.

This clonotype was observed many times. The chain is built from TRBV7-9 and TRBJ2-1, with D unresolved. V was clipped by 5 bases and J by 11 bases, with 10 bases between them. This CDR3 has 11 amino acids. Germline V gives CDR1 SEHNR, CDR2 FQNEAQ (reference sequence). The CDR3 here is CASSQGWQQFF. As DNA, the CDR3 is TGTGCCAGCAGCCAAGGGTGGCAGCAGTTCTTC.

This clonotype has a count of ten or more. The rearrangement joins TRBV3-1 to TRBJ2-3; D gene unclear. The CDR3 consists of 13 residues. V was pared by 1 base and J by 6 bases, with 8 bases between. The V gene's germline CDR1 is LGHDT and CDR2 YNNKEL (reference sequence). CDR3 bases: TGTGCCAGCAGCCAAGCCATATACGATACGCAGTATTTT. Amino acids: CASSQAIYDTQYF.

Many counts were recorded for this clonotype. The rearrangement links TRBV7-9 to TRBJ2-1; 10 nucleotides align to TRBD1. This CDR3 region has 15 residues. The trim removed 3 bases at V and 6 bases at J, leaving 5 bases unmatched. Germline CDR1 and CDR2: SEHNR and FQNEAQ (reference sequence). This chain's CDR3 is CASSFSDRGFNEQFF. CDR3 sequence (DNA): TGTGCCAGCAGCTTTTCGGACAGGGGGTTCAATGAGCAGTTCTTC.

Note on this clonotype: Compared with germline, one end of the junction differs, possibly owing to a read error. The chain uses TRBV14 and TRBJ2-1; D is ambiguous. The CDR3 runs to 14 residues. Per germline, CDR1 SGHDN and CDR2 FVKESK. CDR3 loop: CASTQNSGRNEQFF. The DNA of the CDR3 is TGTGCCAGCACCCAAAATTCGGGCCGCAATGAGCAGTTCTTC.

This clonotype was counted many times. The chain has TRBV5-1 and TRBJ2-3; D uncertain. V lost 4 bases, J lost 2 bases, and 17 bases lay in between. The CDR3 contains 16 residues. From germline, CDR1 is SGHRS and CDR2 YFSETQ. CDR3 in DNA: TGCGCCAGCAGCGGCTGGACGGAACCCTTCACAGATACGCAGTATTTT. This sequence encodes CASSGWTEPFTDTQYF.

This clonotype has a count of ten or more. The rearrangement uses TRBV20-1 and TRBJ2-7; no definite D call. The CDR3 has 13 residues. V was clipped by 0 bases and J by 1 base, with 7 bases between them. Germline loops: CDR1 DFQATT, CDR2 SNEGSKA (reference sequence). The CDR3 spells CSARDRWSYEQYF. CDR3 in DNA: TGCAGTGCTAGAGACCGTTGGTCCTACGAGCAGTACTTC.

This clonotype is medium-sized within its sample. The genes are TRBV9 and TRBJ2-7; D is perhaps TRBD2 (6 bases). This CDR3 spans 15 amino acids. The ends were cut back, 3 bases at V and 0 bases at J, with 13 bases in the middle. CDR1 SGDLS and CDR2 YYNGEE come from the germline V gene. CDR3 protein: CASSAGGGSSYEQYF. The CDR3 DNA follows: TGTGCCAGCAGCGCCGGGGGAGGAAGCTCCTACGAGCAGTACTTC.

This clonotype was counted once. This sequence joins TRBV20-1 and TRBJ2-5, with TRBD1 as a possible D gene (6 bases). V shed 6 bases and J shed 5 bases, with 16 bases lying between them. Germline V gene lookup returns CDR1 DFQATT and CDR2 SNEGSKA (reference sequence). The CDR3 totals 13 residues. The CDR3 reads CSALKTGLETQYF. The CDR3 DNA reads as TGCAGTGCCCTTAAAACAGGGCTGGAGACCCAGTACTTC.

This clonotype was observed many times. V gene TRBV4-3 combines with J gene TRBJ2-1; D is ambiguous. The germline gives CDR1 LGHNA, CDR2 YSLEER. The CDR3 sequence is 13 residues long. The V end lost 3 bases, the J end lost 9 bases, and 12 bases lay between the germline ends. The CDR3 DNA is TGCGCCAGCAGCCAGGGATGGAAGAGTGAGCAGTTCTTC. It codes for CASSQGWKSEQFF.

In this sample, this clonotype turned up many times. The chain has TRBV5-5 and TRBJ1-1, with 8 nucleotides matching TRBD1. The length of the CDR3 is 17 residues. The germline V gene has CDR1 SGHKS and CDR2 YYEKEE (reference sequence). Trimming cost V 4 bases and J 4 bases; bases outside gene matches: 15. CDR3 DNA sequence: TGTGCCAGCAGCGATTGGACAGGGCCGTTCTCTGGCACTGAAGCTTTCTTT. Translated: CASSDWTGPFSGTEAFF.

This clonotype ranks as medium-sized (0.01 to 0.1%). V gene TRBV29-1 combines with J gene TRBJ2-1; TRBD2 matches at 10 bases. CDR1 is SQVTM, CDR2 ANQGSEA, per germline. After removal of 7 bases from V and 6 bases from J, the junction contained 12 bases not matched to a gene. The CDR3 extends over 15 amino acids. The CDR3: CSGGYSSGGINEQFF. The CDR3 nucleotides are TGCAGCGGCGGGTATTCTAGCGGGGGCATCAATGAGCAGTTCTTC.